This T cell receptor (beta chain) stems from a study of OX40 agonist ivuxolimab in advanced cancers. The V end lost 5 bases, the J end lost 2 bases, and 4 bases lay between the germline ends. Germline CDR1 is LGHNA and CDR2 is YNFKEQ. This CDR3 contains 11 residues. Patients with autoimmune history or systemic immunosuppression were excluded. Here immunoSEQ multiplex PCR was the method, and the copy in TCRdb shows in-frame clones only, minus some. In the table there are some 85,000 clones, around nine tenths of which are singletons. This chain links TRBV4-2 with TRBJ2-7; D unclear. The clonotype was recovered from an adult with an advanced solid tumor such as melanoma, head and neck, liver or kidney cancer. The sequencing used CD4+ or CD8+ T cells sorted from blood, collected in a trial of the OX40 agonist ivuxolimab. The CDR3 region is CASSSAYEQYF. The CDR3 DNA reads TGTGCCAGCAGCAGTGCCTACGAGCAGTACTTC.